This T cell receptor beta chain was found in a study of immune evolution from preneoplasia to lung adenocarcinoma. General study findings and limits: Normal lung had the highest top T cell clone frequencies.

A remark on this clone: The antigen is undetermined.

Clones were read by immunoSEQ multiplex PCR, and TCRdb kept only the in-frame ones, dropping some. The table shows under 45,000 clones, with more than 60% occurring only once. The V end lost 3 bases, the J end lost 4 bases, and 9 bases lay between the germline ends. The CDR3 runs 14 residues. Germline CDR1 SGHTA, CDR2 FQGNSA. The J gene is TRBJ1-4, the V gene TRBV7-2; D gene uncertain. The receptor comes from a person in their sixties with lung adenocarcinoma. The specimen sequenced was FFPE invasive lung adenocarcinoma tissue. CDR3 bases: TGTGCCAGCAGCTTTTACAATGATAATGAAAAACTGTTTTTT. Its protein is CASSFYNDNEKLFF.